One and the same sample provided the 18 T cell receptor beta chains below, sequenced in a study of T cell responses to AZD1222 COVID-19 vaccine. Libraries were prepared by immunoSEQ multiplex PCR; TCRdb keeps only in-frame clonotypes and omits some of them. This table has approximately 170,000 clones, roughly nine tenths appearing once. The sample was peripheral blood, taken on day 0 of AZD1222 vaccination. The source of these receptors is an adult in good health.

V usage is TRBV7-8 and J usage is TRBJ1-6; possible D gene TRBD1, 5 bases. CDR1 and CDR2 from the germline V gene are SGHVS and FQNEAQ. V was cut by 5 bases and J by 0 bases, with 11 bases left in between. This CDR3 has 16 residues. The CDR3 is CASSPVRGSYNSPLHF. For the CDR3, the DNA is TGTGCCAGCAGCCCCGTGAGGGGCTCCTATAATTCACCCCTCCACTTT.

The chain carries TRBV14 and TRBJ2-3; the match to TRBD2 covers 10 bases. The ends lost 4 bases at V and 0 bases at J; junction bases unmatched: 16. Germline V gene sequence: CDR1 SGHDN, CDR2 FVKESK. This CDR3 contains 20 residues. Here the CDR3 reads CASSRRTSGPFSSSTDTQYF. The DNA for the CDR3 is TGTGCCAGCAGCCGAAGGACTAGCGGACCCTTCTCTTCTAGCACAGATACGCAGTATTTT.

The V call is TRBV5-1, the J call TRBJ1-1; no clear D. Between the trimmed V and J ends, which lost 4 bases and 2 bases, there was a span of 12 bases. The CDR3 contains 14 residues. Germline values: CDR1 SGHRS, CDR2 YFSETQ. The CDR3, as DNA: TGCGCCAGCAGCGTTATAGAGGGCAACACTGAAGCTTTCTTT. The encoded protein is CASSVIEGNTEAFF.

The rearrangement uses TRBV7-8 and TRBJ2-7, with 8 bases aligning to TRBD2. The junction had 14 bases not matched to a gene; V was cut back by 7 bases and J by 3 bases. This CDR3 has 16 residues. Germline lookup yields CDR1 SGHVS and CDR2 FQNEAQ. CDR3 sequence reads: CASTLPRLATFYEQYV. CDR3 DNA: TGTGCCAGCACCCTACCACGACTAGCGACCTTCTACGAGCAGTACGTC.

The chain joins TRBV7-9 to TRBJ1-1; D is perhaps TRBD1 (5 bases). V gave up 5 bases and J gave up 0 bases, with 19 bases separating them. Germline values: CDR1 SEHNR, CDR2 FQNEAQ (reference sequence). The CDR3 is 17 residues long. For the CDR3, the DNA is TGTGCCAGCAGCACCCTGGTGGCAGGGCTAATGAACACTGAAGCTTTCTTT. It is translated as CASSTLVAGLMNTEAFF.

This clone has only a few counts. Other DNA sequences in this sample translate to the same CDR3. V gene TRBV9 combines with J gene TRBJ2-3; a weak D match, TRBD2 (5 bases). Germline assignment: CDR1 SGDLS and CDR2 YYNGEE. The ends were cut back, 1 base at V and 6 bases at J, with 12 bases in the middle. This CDR3 has 14 amino acids. The DNA of the CDR3 is TGTGCCAGCAGCGTATCGGGGAAACTGGATACGCAGTATTTT. This translates into CASSVSGKLDTQYF. The variable domain in full, with the rest retrieved from reference TRBV9 and TRBJ2-3, is DSGVTQTPKHLITATGQRVTLRCSPRSGDLSVYWYQQSLDQGLQFLIQYYNGEERAKGNILERFSAQQFPDLHSELNLSSLELGDSALYFCASSVSGKLDTQYFGPGTRLTVL.

The chain's CDR3 is CASNVQGQAGATNEKLFF. The CDR3 DNA is TGCGCCAGCAACGTACAGGGACAGGCGGGTGCAACTAATGAAAAACTGTTTTTT. The rearrangement links TRBV10-2 to TRBJ1-4; 8 bases map to TRBD1. The V gene's germline CDR1 is WSHSY and CDR2 SAAADI. With 7 bases clipped from V and 0 bases from J, the junction kept 13 bases outside the gene matches. CDR3 length: 18 residues.

On this clone: The junction shows a germline mismatch at one end, possibly a read error. The V and J genes are TRBV18 and TRBJ2-3, with 10 bases lining up with TRBD2. CDR1 is KGHSH, CDR2 LQKENI, per germline. The CDR3 loop spans 15 amino acids. The chain's CDR3 is CASSPLAGSTDTQYF. DNA of the CDR3: TGTGCCAGCTCTCCACTAGCGGGGAGCACAGATACGCAGTATTTT.

The chain combines TRBV27 with TRBJ2-7, with D possibly called TRBD1 or TRBD2 (5 bases each). In germline, CDR1 is MNHEY, CDR2 SMNVEV (reference sequence). V dropped 6 bases and J dropped 6 bases, with 18 bases sitting between them. The CDR3 consists of 14 residues. The CDR3 spells CASRVGTGFSEQYV. In DNA form, the CDR3 reads TGTGCCAGCAGGGTAGGGACGGGGTTCTCCGAGCAGTACGTC.

This chain uses TRBV5-1 with TRBJ2-1, with TRBD2 matching over 14 bases. Germline assignment: CDR1 SGHRS and CDR2 YFSETQ. The CDR3 runs to 18 residues. V lost 4 bases and J lost 3; bases outside the gene matches: 9. The CDR3 loop is CASSPGLAGAHFYNEQFF. As DNA, the CDR3 is TGCGCCAGCAGCCCGGGACTAGCGGGGGCCCATTTCTACAATGAGCAGTTCTTC.

The chain carries TRBV28 and TRBJ1-5, with D possibly TRBD1 on 6 matching bases. V was shortened by 11 bases and J by 3 bases, with 11 bases between the two germline ends. In germline, CDR1 is MDHEN, CDR2 SYDVKM. The length of the CDR3 is 12 residues. This chain's CDR3 is CAGGGVNQPQHF. The CDR3 DNA sequence: TGTGCCGGCGGGGGCGTCAATCAGCCCCAGCATTTT.

The genes are TRBV4-3 and TRBJ1-4; D call uncertain. Per germline, CDR1 LGHNA and CDR2 YSLEER. The CDR3 loop spans 14 amino acids. Deletions cut 1 base from V and 6 bases from J, with 9 bases between. The CDR3 DNA reads TGCGCCAGCAGCCAAGGGCAGTATGATGAAAAACTGTTTTTT. Translation: CASSQGQYDEKLFF.

The chain joins TRBV3-1 (or the pseudogene TRBV3-2) to TRBJ1-1, with TRBD1 matching over 8 bases. CDR3 size: 15 residues. The germline V gene has CDR1 LGHDT and CDR2 YNNKEL (reference sequence). J gave up 3 bases and V 4 bases, and 7 bases lay outside the gene matches. CDR3 residues: CASSPLGQGYTEAFF. The CDR3 DNA reads TGTGCCAGCAGCCCCCTAGGACAGGGCTACACTGAAGCTTTCTTT.

The chain recombines TRBV7-3 with TRBJ2-1, with D perhaps matching TRBD1 or TRBD2 (6 bases each). The germline V and J ends were trimmed by 2 bases and 15 bases, with 20 bases remaining between them. Germline V gene sequence: CDR1 SGHTA, CDR2 FQGTGA. The CDR3 sequence is 14 residues long. CDR3 sequence: CASSLGGGAERMFF. The CDR3 DNA is TGTGCCAGCAGCTTAGGGGGCGGGGCGGAGAGGATGTTCTTC. The entire variable domain, with the rest obtained from reference TRBV7-3 and TRBJ2-1, is as follows: GAGVSQTPSNKVTEKGKYVELRCDPISGHTALYWYRQSLGQGPEFLIYFQGTGAADDSGLPNDRFFAVRPEGSVSTLKIQRTERGDSAVYLCASSLGGGAERMFFGPGTRLTVL.

The CDR3 loop is CASSPELAGGRYEQYV. In nucleotides, the CDR3 is TGCGCCAGCAGCCCCGAGCTAGCGGGTGGTCGTTACGAGCAGTACGTC. The chain couples TRBV10-1 to TRBJ2-7; 8 nucleotides align to TRBD2. CDR3 size: 16 residues. Germline values: CDR1 WNHNN, CDR2 SYGVQD (reference sequence). Trimming took 6 bases from V and 4 from J; bases not matched to a gene: 14.

The V gene is TRBV7-6, the J gene TRBJ2-1; D remains ambiguous. This CDR3 contains 18 residues. Trimming took 1 base from V and 0 from J, leaving 16 bases between them. CDR1 and CDR2 (germline): SGHVS, FNYEAQ. CDR3 sequence (DNA): TGTGCCAGCAGCTTAGGGGTCCTATCCGGAAGCTCCTACAATGAGCAGTTCTTC. Amino acids: CASSLGVLSGSSYNEQFF.

The chain recombines TRBV11-3 with TRBJ2-1; 12 bases line up with TRBD2. J was trimmed by 6 bases and V by 2 bases; bases with no gene match: 5. Germline CDR1 reads SGHNT; CDR2 reads YENEEA. This CDR3 has 16 amino acids. CDR3 DNA sequence: TGTGCCAGCAGCTTAACCGGGACTAGCGGGCCCAATGAGCAGTTCTTC. This translates into CASSLTGTSGPNEQFF.

The gene calls are TRBV9 and TRBJ1-1; D possibly corresponds to TRBD1 (5 bases). The germline V and J ends were trimmed by 4 bases and 3 bases, with 16 bases remaining between them. This CDR3 contains 15 residues. The germline V gene has CDR1 SGDLS and CDR2 YYNGEE. The CDR3 DNA reads as TGTGCCAGCAGCCCTGGGCTCGGGGGGTACACTGAAGCTTTCTTT. This translates into CASSPGLGGYTEAFF.